The 31 T cell receptor beta chains below all came from one sample that was sequenced in a study of T-cell reconstitution after alpha-beta-depleted transplantation in children. Preparing the TCRbeta library involved the use of unique molecular identifiers. TCRdb analysed the PCR reads with MiXCR anew, one entry per CDR3 protein. The sample lists about 110,000 distinct CDR3 sequences; about 6% were seen once. This material consisted of PBMCs, mostly from graft donor cells, taken 360 days after TCRalphabeta/CD19-depleted stem cell transplant. Source of these receptors: a male patient between 2 and 9 years old who had a stem cell transplant for acute lymphoblastic leukemia, so the T cells may come from the graft donor.

This clonotype was detected many times. The rearrangement joins TRBV12-3 or TRBV12-4 to TRBJ2-3; D call uncertain. CDR3 length: 11 amino acids. The ends were cut back, 4 bases at V and 8 bases at J, with 7 bases in the middle. The CDR3, as DNA: TGTGCCAGCAGTTCCGATCTTACGCAGTATTTT. Amino acids: CASSSDLTQYF.

This clonotype was seen more than once but under ten times. The J gene is TRBJ2-3, the V gene TRBV7-9; D is unresolved. Germline CDR1 reads SEHNR; CDR2 reads FQNEAQ (reference sequence). The V and J ends lost 0 bases and 10 bases respectively, with 8 bases between them. The CDR3 spans 12 residues. The CDR3 bases are TGTGCCAGCAGCTTAGCTAGTAGGGCGCAGTATTTT. Its protein product is CASSLASRAQYF.

This clonotype has at least ten counts. The chain links TRBV28 to TRBJ2-7; unclear D gene. Looked up from germline, CDR1 is MDHEN and CDR2 is SYDVKM. V lost 3 bases to trimming and J lost 0 bases, with 3 bases between them. The CDR3 runs 12 residues. The CDR3 bases are TGTGCCAGCAGTTTCCCCTCCTACGAGCAGTACTTC. It translates to CASSFPSYEQYF.

The chain joins TRBV5-6 to TRBJ2-7; maybe TRBD1 (6 bases). The V gene lost 9 bases and the J gene lost 2 bases, with 33 bases spanning the gap. The CDR3 sequence is 19 residues long. Germline V gene sequence: CDR1 SGHDT, CDR2 YYEEEE. CDR3 in amino acids: CAMSPRLISQGWPTYEQYF. CDR3 in DNA: TGTGCCATGAGCCCCCGGCTCATATCACAGGGATGGCCTACCTACGAGCAGTACTTC.

The chain employs TRBV6-2 or TRBV6-3 and TRBJ2-7; no reliable D call. The germline V and J ends were trimmed by 6 bases and 6 bases, with 9 bases remaining between them. Germline loops: CDR1 MNHEY, CDR2 SVGEGT. CDR3 length: 11 amino acids. This chain's CDR3 is CASSRSVEQYF. The CDR3 nucleotides read TGTGCCAGCAGCCGCAGTGTCGAGCAGTACTTC.

The chain joins TRBV11-2 to TRBJ2-7; D possibly uses TRBD1 or TRBD2 (5 bases each). V was clipped by 5 bases and J by 6 bases, with 20 bases between them. Per the germline V gene, CDR1 is SGHAT and CDR2 is FQNNGV. The CDR3 loop spans 15 amino acids. Here the CDR3 reads CASSAGQVGTLEQYF. The DNA for the CDR3 is TGTGCCAGCAGCGCGGGCCAGGTTGGGACCCTCGAGCAGTACTTC.

This clonotype was observed many times. The chain uses TRBV9 and TRBJ1-6; TRBD1 might be the D (6 bases). The CDR3 is made up of 16 amino acids. The V end lost 4 bases, the J end lost 0 bases, and 11 bases lay between the germline ends. The germline V gene encodes CDR1 SGDLS and CDR2 YYNGEE. CDR3 bases: TGTGCCAGCAGCAACGGACAGAGCTCCTATAATTCACCCCTCCACTTT. The encoded protein is CASSNGQSSYNSPLHF.

The rearrangement links TRBV11-2 to TRBJ2-5; D remains unclear. The germline V gene has CDR1 SGHAT and CDR2 FQNNGV. The CDR3 is 15 residues long. The V end was cut by 0 bases, the J end by 5 bases, with 13 bases between. The CDR3, as DNA: TGTGCCAGCAGCTTAGAGTACGTCAAAGGGGAGACCCAGTACTTC. Its protein is CASSLEYVKGETQYF.

This clonotype was recorded a few times. V and J are TRBV3-1 and TRBJ2-2, with no clear D. The germline CDR1 and CDR2 sequences are LGHDT and YNNKEL (reference sequence). The CDR3 length is 13 residues. Trimming left V 4 bases short and J 7 bases short, with 10 bases between. The CDR3 loop reads CASSPGFYGELFF. The CDR3 nucleotides are TGTGCCAGCAGCCCCGGGTTTTACGGGGAGCTGTTTTTT.

This clonotype was seen ten or more times. The gene calls are TRBV4-3 and TRBJ2-7; TRBD1 might be the D (5 bases). Germline-derived CDR1 and CDR2 are LGHNA and YSLEER. CDR3 length: 14 residues. Trimming shortened V by 1 base and J by 5 bases, and 12 bases separated the two germline ends. The chain's CDR3 is CASSQGYRLHEQYF. The CDR3 DNA reads TGCGCCAGCAGCCAAGGATACAGGCTCCACGAGCAGTACTTC.

This clonotype was recorded many times. The chain combines TRBV5-1 with TRBJ2-5, with D uncertain. From germline, CDR1 is SGHRS and CDR2 YFSETQ. The V and J ends lost 0 bases and 3 bases respectively, with 0 bases between them. This CDR3 is 11 amino acids long. The CDR3 coding sequence is TGCGCCAGCAGCTTGGAAGAGACCCAGTACTTC. As protein: CASSLEETQYF.

Ten or more counts support this clonotype. Here the CDR3 reads CASSYESYEQYF. The CDR3 DNA reads TGTGCCAGCAGTTACGAATCCTACGAGCAGTACTTC. This rearrangement joins TRBV6-2 or TRBV6-3 to TRBJ2-7; D gene unclear. The V end lost 2 bases, the J end lost 1 base, and 3 bases lay between the germline ends. Per the germline V gene, CDR1 is MNHEY and CDR2 is SVGEGT. CDR3 size: 12 residues.

V usage is TRBV20-1 and J usage is TRBJ2-1; perhaps TRBD2 as D (5 bases). Germline values: CDR1 DFQATT, CDR2 SNEGSKA (reference sequence). The CDR3 length is 15 residues. Trimming removed 3 bases at V and 7 bases at J, with 19 bases between. For the CDR3, the DNA is TGCAGTGCTAGGCTACGGGGTTTAATACAAAATGAGCAGTTCTTC. Translating it yields CSARLRGLIQNEQFF.

This clonotype has a count of ten or more. The chain employs TRBV4-2 and TRBJ1-6; D remains unclear. The CDR3 is 14 amino acids. The V end was cut by 8 bases, the J end by 6 bases, with 14 bases between. Germline loops: CDR1 LGHNA, CDR2 YNFKEQ. The CDR3 loop is CASRAEGLNSPLHF. As DNA, the CDR3 is TGTGCCAGCCGCGCTGAGGGCCTTAATTCACCCCTCCACTTT.

This clonotype was seen at least ten times. The V and J genes are TRBV28 and TRBJ2-1; no firm D call. Germline CDR1 MDHEN, CDR2 SYDVKM. This CDR3 has 13 residues. V lost 2 bases, J lost 0 bases, and 2 bases lay in between. The CDR3, as DNA: TGTGCCAGCAGTTTAGTCTCCTACAATGAGCAGTTCTTC. This translates into CASSLVSYNEQFF.

Many counts were recorded for this clonotype. The J gene is TRBJ2-1, the V gene TRBV20-1; 11 nucleotides align to TRBD2. J lost 8 bases, V lost 1 base, and 4 bases had no gene match. CDR1 is DFQATT, CDR2 SNEGSKA, per germline (reference sequence). This CDR3 is 14 amino acids long. The CDR3 sequence is CSARALAGGYEQFF. For the CDR3, the DNA is TGCAGTGCTAGAGCTCTAGCGGGAGGCTATGAGCAGTTCTTC.

This clonotype was observed many times. CDR3 protein: CASSFRNTEAFF. For the CDR3, the DNA is TGCGCCAGCAGCTTCCGGAACACTGAAGCTTTCTTT. V usage is TRBV5-1 and J usage is TRBJ1-1; D is unclear. Trimming pared 2 bases from V and 1 base from J, leaving 3 bases between. Germline assignment: CDR1 SGHRS and CDR2 YFSETQ. The CDR3 covers 12 residues. The entire variable domain, with the rest obtained from reference TRBV5-1 and TRBJ1-1, is as follows: KAGVTQTPRYLIKTRGQQVTLSCSPISGHRSVSWYQQTPGQGLQFLFEYFSETQRNKGNFPGRFSGRQFSNSRSEMNVSTLELGDSALYLCASSFRNTEAFFGQGTRLTVV.

This clonotype was counted ten times or more. The rearrangement joins TRBV20-1 to TRBJ2-7; tentative D call: TRBD2 (6 bases). Deletions cut 7 bases from V and 0 bases from J, with 13 bases between. The CDR3 is 13 amino acids. The germline gives CDR1 DFQATT, CDR2 SNEGSKA (reference sequence). CDR3 in DNA: TGCAGTGTTCTGGACTACCTCTCCTACGAGCAGTACTTC. Translating it yields CSVLDYLSYEQYF.

This clonotype was seen many times. The V call is TRBV28, the J call TRBJ1-5; 8 bases fit TRBD1. Germline V gene sequence: CDR1 MDHEN, CDR2 SYDVKM. CDR3 length: 13 amino acids. Losses at the gene ends were 8 bases for V and 5 bases for J; bases not matched to a gene: 5. This chain's CDR3 is CASQQGDYQPQHF. The CDR3 bases are TGTGCCAGCCAACAGGGGGATTATCAGCCCCAGCATTTT.

This clonotype has only a few counts. CDR3 coding DNA: TGTGCCAGCAGTGAAGCGTGGGACGGTCAAGAGACCCAGTACTTC. This encodes CASSEAWDGQETQYF. This rearrangement joins TRBV2 to TRBJ2-5, with D perhaps TRBD1 or TRBD2 (5 bases each). The CDR3 consists of 15 residues. Germline assignment: CDR1 SNHLY and CDR2 FYNNEI. Trimming removed 0 bases at V and 2 bases at J, with 10 bases between.

This clonotype was recorded at least ten times. This rearrangement joins TRBV11-2 to TRBJ2-4, with 10 bases fitting TRBD1. Germline CDR1 and CDR2: SGHAT and FQNNGV. CDR3 length: 16 amino acids. V trimming: 5 bases; J trimming: 1 base; junction bases outside the gene matches: 5. The CDR3 region is CASSGTGAPAKNIQYF. The CDR3 DNA reads as TGTGCCAGCAGCGGGACAGGGGCCCCGGCCAAAAACATTCAGTACTTC.

This clonotype was recorded at least ten times. The J gene is TRBJ2-7, the V gene TRBV4-3; unclear D gene. Germline-derived CDR1 and CDR2 are LGHNA and YSLEER. The germline V and J ends were trimmed by 1 base and 2 bases, with 12 bases remaining between them. The CDR3 runs to 15 residues. CDR3 sequence reads: CASSQGRGHPYEQYF. The DNA for the CDR3 is TGCGCCAGCAGCCAAGGTCGTGGGCACCCCTACGAGCAGTACTTC.

This clonotype was picked up a small number of times. This chain joins TRBV29-1 and TRBJ2-7; D may be TRBD1 (5 bases). Between the trimmed V and J ends, which lost 5 bases and 0 bases, there was a span of 8 bases. The germline V gene has CDR1 SQVTM and CDR2 ANQGSEA. The CDR3 is 12 amino acids. The CDR3 sequence is CSVWGPSYEQYF. In DNA form, the CDR3 reads TGCAGCGTTTGGGGCCCCTCCTACGAGCAGTACTTC.

This clonotype has ten or more counts. The CDR3 DNA is TGTGCCAGCAAAACGGATTCCGCAATCTATGGCTACACCTTC. Translation: CASKTDSAIYGYTF. The chain combines TRBV12-3 or TRBV12-4 with TRBJ1-2; D not resolved. With 7 bases removed from V and 4 bases from J, the gap between germline ends came to 16 bases. The CDR3 runs 14 residues.

This clonotype was detected many times. The chain carries TRBV9 and TRBJ2-7, with TRBD2 matching 13 bases. CDR1 and CDR2 (germline): SGDLS, YYNGEE. The CDR3 spans 16 residues. V shed 3 bases, J shed 4 bases, and the junction held 7 bases outside the gene matches. This CDR3 reads CASSGPGLAGIYEQYF. The CDR3 nucleotides are TGTGCCAGCAGCGGACCGGGACTAGCGGGGATATACGAGCAGTACTTC.

This clonotype was picked up many times. The V and J genes are TRBV6-1 and TRBJ1-5, with D perhaps TRBD1 (5 bases). V was clipped by 8 bases and J by 4 bases, with 12 bases between them. The CDR3 loop spans 13 amino acids. CDR1 and CDR2 (germline): MNHNS, SASEGT. CDR3 region: CASGNPGNQPQHF. Here the CDR3 DNA reads TGTGCCAGCGGAAATCCAGGGAATCAGCCCCAGCATTTT.

This CDR3 reads CSARGKAVSYEQYF. As DNA, the CDR3 is TGCAGTGCTAGAGGGAAGGCAGTCTCCTACGAGCAGTACTTC. V gene TRBV20-1 combines with J gene TRBJ2-7; D is unresolved. Germline values: CDR1 DFQATT, CDR2 SNEGSKA (reference sequence). Trimming shortened V by 1 base and J by 0 bases, and 10 bases separated the two germline ends. This CDR3 has 14 amino acids.

This clonotype was recorded many times. The rearrangement joins TRBV20-1 to TRBJ2-3, with unresolved D. CDR1 DFQATT and CDR2 SNEGSKA come from the germline V gene (reference sequence). This CDR3 contains 10 residues. The CDR3 here is CSSLGDTQYF. CDR3 nucleotide sequence: TGCAGCAGCCTCGGGGATACGCAGTATTTT.

The chain has TRBV6-6 and TRBJ2-7; D may be TRBD2 (6 bases). This CDR3 comprises 13 residues. Germline CDR1 and CDR2: MNHNY and SVGAGI (reference sequence). Trimming stripped 10 bases from V and 4 bases from J, with 17 bases between. In nucleotides, the CDR3 is TGTGCCACCGGATCGGGGGTAATGTACGAGCAGTACTTC. Translating it yields CATGSGVMYEQYF.

Comments on this clonotype: A much larger clonotype is one base distant, so this may be a read error. This rearrangement joins TRBV7-8 to TRBJ1-5; D not certain. Germline assignment: CDR1 SGHVS and CDR2 FQNEAQ. The CDR3 is 12 amino acids. The V gene lost 5 bases and the J gene lost 11 bases, with 13 bases spanning the gap. CDR3 bases: TGTGCCAGCAGCGAACGAAAAAAGGCCCAGCATTTT. This gives the protein CASSERKKAQHF.

At least ten counts were recorded for this clonotype. The V and J genes are TRBV4-1 and TRBJ2-7, with D possibly TRBD1 on 6 matching bases. CDR3 length: 14 residues. Germline CDR1 and CDR2: MGHRA and YSYEKL. V gave up 4 bases and J gave up 1 base, with 11 bases separating them. The CDR3 sequence is CASSRRQASYEQYF. The CDR3 region has the DNA TGCGCCAGCAGCCGTCGACAGGCGTCCTACGAGCAGTACTTC.